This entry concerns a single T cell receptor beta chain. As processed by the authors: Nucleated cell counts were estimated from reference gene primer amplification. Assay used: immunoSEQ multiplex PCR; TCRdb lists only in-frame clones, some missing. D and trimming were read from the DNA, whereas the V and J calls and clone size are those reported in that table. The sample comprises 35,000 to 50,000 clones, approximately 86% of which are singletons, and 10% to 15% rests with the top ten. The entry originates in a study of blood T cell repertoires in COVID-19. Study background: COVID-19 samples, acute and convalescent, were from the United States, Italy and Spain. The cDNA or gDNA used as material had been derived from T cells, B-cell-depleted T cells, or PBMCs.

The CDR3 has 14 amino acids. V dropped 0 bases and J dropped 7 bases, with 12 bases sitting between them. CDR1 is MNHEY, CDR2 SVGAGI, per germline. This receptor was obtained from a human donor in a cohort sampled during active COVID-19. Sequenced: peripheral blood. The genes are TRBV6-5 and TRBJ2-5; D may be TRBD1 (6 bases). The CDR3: CASSYSDSQGTQYF. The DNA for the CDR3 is TGTGCCAGCAGTTACTCGGACAGCCAGGGGACCCAGTACTTC.